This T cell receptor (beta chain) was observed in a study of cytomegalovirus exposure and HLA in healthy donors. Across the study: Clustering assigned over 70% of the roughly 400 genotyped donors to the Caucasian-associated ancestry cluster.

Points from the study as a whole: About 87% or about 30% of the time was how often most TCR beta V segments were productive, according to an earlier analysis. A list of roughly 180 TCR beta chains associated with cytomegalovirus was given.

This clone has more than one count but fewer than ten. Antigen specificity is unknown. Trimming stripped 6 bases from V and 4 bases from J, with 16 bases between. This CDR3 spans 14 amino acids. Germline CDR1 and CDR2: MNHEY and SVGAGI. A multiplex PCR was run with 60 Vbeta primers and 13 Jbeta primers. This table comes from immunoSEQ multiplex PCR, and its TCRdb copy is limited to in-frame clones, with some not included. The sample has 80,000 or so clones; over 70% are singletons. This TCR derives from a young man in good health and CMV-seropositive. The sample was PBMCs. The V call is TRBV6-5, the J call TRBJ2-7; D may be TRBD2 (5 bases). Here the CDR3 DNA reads TGTGCCAGCAGGGTCGACACCGGAGGTTACGAGCAGTACTTC. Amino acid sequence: CASRVDTGGYEQYF.